The entry that follows covers one T cell receptor beta chain sequence. Between the trimmed V and J ends, which lost 8 bases and 0 bases, there was a span of 8 bases. The CDR3 runs 13 residues. CDR1 SEHNR and CDR2 FQNEAQ come from the germline V gene (reference sequence). The sample is drawn from a study of T cells after yellow fever vaccination. Via MiXCR, TCRdb re-called the 5' RACE reads, giving one row per CDR3 protein. This table holds approximately 93,000 distinct CDR3 sequences, about 5.8% found once. The sample consisted of CD8+ T cells sorted from PBMCs, taken 10 days after the yellow fever booster vaccination. The sequence came from a man aged 18 to 29 who received the YFV17D yellow fever vaccine. The genes are TRBV7-9 and TRBJ1-3; no firm D call. The CDR3 coding sequence is TGTGCCAGCTCCGAGATCTCTGGAAACACCATATATTTT. Its translation: CASSEISGNTIYF.